The present T cell receptor (beta chain) was sequenced within a study of blood T cell repertoires in COVID-19. Germline lookup yields CDR1 SGHTA and CDR2 FQGTGA. V was pared by 4 bases and J by 8 bases, with 11 bases of the junction left unmatched. CDR3 length: 16 amino acids. This clone was counted a single time. In the original workflow: Reference gene primer amplification yielded estimated nucleated cell counts. The method was immunoSEQ multiplex PCR; TCRdb's version includes in-frame clones alone and lacks a portion of them. V, J and clone size derive from that table, while D and trimming were established from the DNA sequence. The sample contains roughly 130,000 clones, under 95% of which appear only once. Seattle enrolled patients during active infection and tracked them longitudinally.

V is TRBV7-3 and J is TRBJ2-2, with 9 bases matching TRBD1. The clonotype comes from a man between 60 and 75 years old with COVID-19, enrolled during active disease. Sequences were obtained from peripheral blood. The CDR3 loop is CASSYSPGTGFGELFF. The CDR3 nucleotides read TGTGCCAGCAGCTATAGTCCCGGGACAGGGTTTGGGGAGCTGTTTTTT.